This T cell receptor beta chain was captured by sequencing in a study of cytomegalovirus exposure and HLA in healthy donors. PCR involved 60 Vbeta and 13 Jbeta primers. TCRdb keeps only in-frame clones here, not all; method: immunoSEQ multiplex PCR. The table lists some 120,000 clones, about 79% of them singletons, with over 2.5% in the top ten. The CDR3 runs 14 residues. The germline V gene encodes CDR1 SEHNR and CDR2 FQNEAQ (reference sequence). V was clipped by 3 bases and J by 1 base, with 10 bases between them. This clone was detected only once. Sequenced: PBMCs. The receptor was derived from a woman aged 45-59 years in good health and CMV-seronegative. The rearrangement joins TRBV7-9 to TRBJ2-7, with D possibly being TRBD1 (5 bases). The CDR3 loop is CASSFGQGSYEQYF. DNA for the CDR3: TGTGCCAGCAGCTTCGGCCAGGGTTCCTACGAGCAGTACTTC.